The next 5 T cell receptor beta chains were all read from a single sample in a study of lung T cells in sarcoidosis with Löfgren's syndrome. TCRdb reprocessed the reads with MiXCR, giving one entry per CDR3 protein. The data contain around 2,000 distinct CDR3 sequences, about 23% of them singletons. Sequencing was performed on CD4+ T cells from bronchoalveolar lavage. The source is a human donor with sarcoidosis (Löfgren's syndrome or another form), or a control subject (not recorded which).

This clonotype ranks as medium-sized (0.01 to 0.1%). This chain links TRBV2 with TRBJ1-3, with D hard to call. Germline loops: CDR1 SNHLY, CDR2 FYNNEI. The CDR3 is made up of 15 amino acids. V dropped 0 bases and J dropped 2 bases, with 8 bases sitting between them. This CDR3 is CASSEAHPPGNTIYF. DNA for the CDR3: TGTGCCAGCAGTGAAGCGCACCCCCCTGGAAACACCATATATTTT.

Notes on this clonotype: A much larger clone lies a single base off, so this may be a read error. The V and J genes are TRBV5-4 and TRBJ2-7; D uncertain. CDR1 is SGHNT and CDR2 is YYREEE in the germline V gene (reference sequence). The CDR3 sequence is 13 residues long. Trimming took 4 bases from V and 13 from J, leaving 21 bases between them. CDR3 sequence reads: CASSTDRASIYYF. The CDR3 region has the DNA TGTGCCAGCAGCACTGACCGGGCGTCGATTTACTACTTC.

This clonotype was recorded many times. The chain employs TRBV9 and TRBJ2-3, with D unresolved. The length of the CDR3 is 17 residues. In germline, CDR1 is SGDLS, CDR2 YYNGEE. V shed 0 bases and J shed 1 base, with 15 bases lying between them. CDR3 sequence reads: CASSVDVGRWGTDTQYF. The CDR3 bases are TGTGCCAGCAGCGTAGATGTAGGACGTTGGGGCACAGATACGCAGTATTTT.

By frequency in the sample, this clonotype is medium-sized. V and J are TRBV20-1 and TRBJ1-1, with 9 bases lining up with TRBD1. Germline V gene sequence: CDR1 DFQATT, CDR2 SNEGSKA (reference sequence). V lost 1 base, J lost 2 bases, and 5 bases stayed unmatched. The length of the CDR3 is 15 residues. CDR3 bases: TGCAGTGCTAGAGTATTGACAGGGGGTAACACTGAAGCTTTCTTT. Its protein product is CSARVLTGGNTEAFF.

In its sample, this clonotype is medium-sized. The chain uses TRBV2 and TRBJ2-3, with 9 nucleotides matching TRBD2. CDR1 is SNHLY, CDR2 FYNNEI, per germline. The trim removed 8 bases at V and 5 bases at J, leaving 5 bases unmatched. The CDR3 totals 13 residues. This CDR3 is CASQLAGRDTQYF. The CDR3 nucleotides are TGTGCCAGCCAGCTAGCGGGGAGAGATACGCAGTATTTT.